Each of the 3 T cell receptor beta chains below was sequenced from the same sample in a study of OX40 agonist ivuxolimab in advanced cancers. Profiled with immunoSEQ multiplex PCR; TCRdb holds only in-frame clones, not every one. This sample carries almost 80,000 clones, around four fifths of them seen once, and the ten largest clones take roughly 25%. The sample was CD4+ or CD8+ T cells sorted from blood, taken in a trial of the OX40 agonist ivuxolimab. These receptors originate from an adult with an advanced solid tumor such as melanoma, head and neck, liver or kidney cancer.

The chain joins TRBV5-8 to TRBJ1-1; TRBD1 aligns across 7 bases. The V gene end was trimmed by 2 bases and the J gene end by 3 bases; junction bases not matched to a gene: 13. Germline CDR1 SGHTS, CDR2 YDEGEE. The length of the CDR3 is 17 residues. The CDR3 sequence is CASSFYPGQSRDTEAFF. CDR3 in DNA: TGTGCCAGCAGCTTCTACCCGGGACAGTCAAGGGACACTGAAGCTTTCTTT.

The rearrangement links TRBV6-5 to TRBJ2-5; no definite D call. The length of the CDR3 is 12 residues. V lost 5 bases, J lost 2 bases, and 6 bases lay in between. The germline gives CDR1 MNHEY, CDR2 SVGAGI. As DNA, the CDR3 is TGTGCCAGCAGTCGATTACAAGAGACCCAGTACTTC. Translating it yields CASSRLQETQYF.

The chain combines TRBV4-3 with TRBJ1-1; perhaps TRBD1 as D (5 bases). The CDR3 is made up of 15 amino acids. Germline values: CDR1 LGHNA, CDR2 YSLEER. Trimming removed 3 bases at V and 1 base at J, with 12 bases between. The CDR3, as DNA: TGCGCCAGCAGCCAGGGGCGGGGGTCGAACACTGAAGCTTTCTTT. It is translated as CASSQGRGSNTEAFF.